What follows are 18 T cell receptor beta chains derived from one specimen sequenced in a study of cytomegalovirus exposure and HLA in healthy donors (dated by TCRdb to the late 2010s). Libraries were constructed by the immunoSEQ multiplex PCR assay. The multiplex PCR relied on a mix of 60 forward primers for TCR Vbeta segments and 13 reverse primers for TCR Jbeta segments. TCRdb re-hosts the immuneACCESS table, in-frame sequences only. Its copies lack some clones; in the studies checked, an unresolved V gene accounts for under half of them, and the cause for the rest is not known. In all, the sample holds around 180,000 clones, and more than 65% of those were seen once. The ten largest clonotypes hold less than 6% of the sample. Sequencing was carried out using PBMCs. The receptors were gathered from a woman younger than 45 in good health and CMV-seropositive.

This clone appeared once. The genes are TRBV28 and TRBJ2-1; 13 bases match TRBD2. J was trimmed by 7 bases and V by 6 bases; bases with no gene match: 9. The CDR3 runs 16 residues. CDR1 is MDHEN, CDR2 SYDVKM, per germline. CDR3 sequence reads: CASRLSGLAGANEQFF. The CDR3 DNA reads TGTGCCAGCAGGTTGTCCGGACTAGCGGGAGCAAATGAGCAGTTCTTC.

This rearrangement joins TRBV5-1 to TRBJ2-1; the D gene is possibly TRBD1 (6 bases). Trimming took off 4 bases at V and 6 bases at J, with 20 bases between the two ends. CDR3 length: 16 residues. Germline V gene lookup returns CDR1 SGHRS and CDR2 YFSETQ. The CDR3 sequence: CASSQPRQVGFNEQFF. The CDR3 DNA reads as TGCGCCAGCAGCCAACCCCGACAGGTCGGGTTCAATGAGCAGTTCTTC.

The chain couples TRBV7-9 to TRBJ2-5, with 7 bases that match TRBD2. Germline lookup yields CDR1 SEHNR and CDR2 FQNEAQ (reference sequence). Trimming cost V 2 bases and J 5 bases; bases outside gene matches: 11. CDR3 length: 16 residues. The CDR3 DNA is TGTGCCAGCAGCTTAATCCCCGGACTAGAATTGGAGACCCAGTACTTC. Translated, it gives CASSLIPGLELETQYF.

This sequence joins TRBV7-9 and TRBJ1-2; 9 bases are shared with TRBD1. The CDR3 extends over 14 amino acids. Germline-derived CDR1 and CDR2 are SEHNR and FQNEAQ (reference sequence). Trimming cost V 3 bases and J 8 bases; bases outside gene matches: 7. CDR3 in DNA: TGTGCCAGCAGCTTGTTCCGGACAGGGGAAGGCTACACCTTC. Translated: CASSLFRTGEGYTF.

Regarding this clone: This sample also contains other DNA sequences that code for the same CDR3. This chain uses TRBV28 with TRBJ2-3; 9 bases agree with TRBD1. The junction had 1 base not matched to a gene; V was cut back by 6 bases and J by 3 bases. This CDR3 has 13 residues. Per the germline V gene, CDR1 is MDHEN and CDR2 is SYDVKM. CDR3 nucleotide sequence: TGTGCCAGCAGAGGACAGGGGACAGATACGCAGTATTTT. Translating it yields CASRGQGTDTQYF.

The rearrangement links TRBV10-1 to TRBJ2-1; 8 bases map to TRBD2. With V trimmed by 2 bases and J by 6 bases, 3 bases remained unmatched. Germline CDR1 WNHNN, CDR2 SYGVQD (reference sequence). CDR3 length: 14 amino acids. The CDR3 spells CASSESGRGNEQFF. CDR3 nucleotide sequence: TGCGCCAGCAGTGAGAGCGGGAGAGGCAATGAGCAGTTCTTC.

The chain is built from TRBV7-9 and TRBJ2-7; 8 positions agree with TRBD2. The CDR3 is 14 residues long. Germline CDR1 reads SEHNR; CDR2 reads FQNEAQ (reference sequence). The J segment lost 0 bases and the V segment lost 4 bases, leaving 2 bases of the junction unmatched. The chain's CDR3 is CASSSTSGSYEQYF. The DNA of the CDR3 is TGTGCCAGCAGCTCTACTAGCGGCTCCTACGAGCAGTACTTC.

There are a few counts of this clone. The chain carries TRBV13 and TRBJ2-1, with D hard to call. The CDR3 consists of 17 residues. Germline CDR1 PRHDT, CDR2 FYEKMQ (reference sequence). V was cut by 1 base and J by 4 bases, with 17 bases left in between. The CDR3 bases are TGTGCCAGCAGCTTAGACGAAGGAGCGACGATGTACAATGAGCAGTTCTTC. Protein product: CASSLDEGATMYNEQFF.

The genes are TRBV7-8 and TRBJ2-2; D is undetermined. This CDR3 has 14 residues. Trimming left V 2 bases short and J 1 base short, with 5 bases between. Germline CDR1 is SGHVS and CDR2 is FQNEAQ. This CDR3 is CASSLSRNTGELFF. DNA of the CDR3: TGTGCCAGCAGCTTAAGCCGGAACACCGGGGAGCTGTTTTTT.

This chain uses TRBV27 with TRBJ2-2; weak D call: TRBD1 (6 bases). V lost 1 base to trimming and J lost 6 bases, with 12 bases between them. The CDR3 extends over 15 amino acids. The germline gives CDR1 MNHEY, CDR2 SMNVEV (reference sequence). As DNA, the CDR3 is TGTGCCAGCAGTTTATTTCAGGGGACGGCCGGGGAGCTGTTTTTT. Its protein is CASSLFQGTAGELFF.

J is TRBJ2-3 and V is TRBV4-1; D is perhaps TRBD2 (6 bases). Germline CDR1 MGHRA, CDR2 YSYEKL. V was trimmed by 0 bases and J by 5 bases, leaving 15 bases between them. This CDR3 has 16 amino acids. CDR3 protein: CASSQEETRNGDTQYF. The CDR3 DNA follows: TGCGCCAGCAGCCAAGAGGAGACTAGGAATGGAGATACGCAGTATTTT.

V gene TRBV10-3 combines with J gene TRBJ2-5; maybe TRBD2 (6 bases). CDR1 is ENHRY, CDR2 SYGVKD, per germline. The CDR3 is 11 residues long. V was pared by 10 bases and J by 5 bases, with 11 bases between. The CDR3 region is CASGETETQYF. CDR3 DNA: TGTGCCAGCGGGGAGACCGAGACCCAGTACTTC.

The chain carries TRBV7-9 and TRBJ2-3; 9 nucleotides agree with TRBD2. V lost 4 bases to trimming and J lost 0 bases; unmatched junction nucleotides: 11. Germline values: CDR1 SEHNR, CDR2 FQNEAQ (reference sequence). The CDR3 extends over 18 amino acids. The CDR3 here is CASSWEEAGGGSTDTQYF. CDR3 nucleotide sequence: TGTGCCAGCAGCTGGGAAGAAGCGGGAGGCGGAAGCACAGATACGCAGTATTTT.

The rearrangement links TRBV20-1 to TRBJ1-1, with D perhaps matching TRBD1 (6 bases). Trimming stripped 7 bases from V and 4 bases from J, with 10 bases between. The CDR3 has 11 amino acids. Germline CDR1 reads DFQATT; CDR2 reads SNEGSKA (reference sequence). CDR3 sequence (DNA): TGCAGTGGTCTACAGGGCACTGAAGCTTTCTTT. The encoded protein is CSGLQGTEAFF.

The chain couples TRBV5-1 to TRBJ2-5, with 8 nucleotides matching TRBD1. The junction had 16 bases not matched to a gene; V was cut back by 3 bases and J by 6 bases. Per the germline V gene, CDR1 is SGHRS and CDR2 is YFSETQ. This CDR3 has 17 residues. The CDR3 spells CASSSRWARTGSKTQYF. The CDR3, as DNA: TGCGCCAGCAGCTCACGATGGGCCAGGACAGGGTCGAAGACCCAGTACTTC.

This chain connects TRBV7-8 to TRBJ1-5; 7 bases are shared with TRBD1. The CDR3 is 16 amino acids. Germline-derived CDR1 and CDR2 are SGHVS and FQNEAQ. V lost 2 bases to trimming and J lost 0 bases; unmatched junction nucleotides: 4. The CDR3 nucleotides read TGTGCCAGCAGCTTAAAGGGGGCCTATAGCAATCAGCCCCAGCATTTT. Translating it yields CASSLKGAYSNQPQHF.

The rearrangement joins TRBV13 to TRBJ1-6, with D possibly TRBD1 on 6 matching bases. V lost 4 bases and J lost 7, with 17 bases in between. Germline V CDR1 and CDR2: PRHDT, FYEKMQ (reference sequence). CDR3 size: 16 residues. CDR3 loop: CASSSPRGGRNSPLHF. In DNA, the CDR3 is TGTGCCAGCAGCTCCCCCCGAGGGGGAAGAAATTCACCCCTCCACTTT.

The DNA for the CDR3 is TGTGCCAGCAGCTTTCGAGAGACCCAGTACTTC. It yields the protein CASSFRETQYF. The chain carries TRBV7-9 and TRBJ2-5, with D unresolved. CDR1 and CDR2 (germline): SEHNR, FQNEAQ (reference sequence). CDR3 size: 11 residues. Trimming pared 3 bases from V and 4 bases from J, leaving 3 bases between.